A selection of T cell receptor beta chains follows, all from one sample in a study of human T cells and chemical hapten exposure. TCRdb recomputed calls from the RACE reads with MiXCR, one row per CDR3 protein. The sample includes nearly 350,000 distinct CDR3 sequences, under 9% of them seen just once. Specimen: whole blood, collected in connection with sensitization to the hapten diphenylcyclopropenone (DPC). The origin of the receptors is a woman aged 18 to 35 with alopecia areata. Some clones in this sample may be carry-over from other donors' samples. Each CDR3 is given with its conserved first and last residue. The D gene is left open where the match is weak. Clone size appears in some rows only: once, few, many, or a class for an expanded clone.

v_call	j_call	clone_size	d_call	cdr3_nt	cdr3_aa
TRBV4-3	TRBJ2-3	many	TRBD2	TGCGCCAGCAGCCAAGATCTGGGGACTAGGGCTGGCACAGATACGCAGTATTTT	CASSQDLGTRAGTDTQYF
TRBV6-5	TRBJ2-7	-	-	TGTGCCAGCAGAAACAGGGATTCCTACGAGCAGTACTTC	CASRNRDSYEQYF
TRBV6-5	TRBJ1-4	once	TRBD1	TGTGCCAGCAGTTGGGACAGCAGAAATGAAAAACTGTTTTTT	CASSWDSRNEKLFF
TRBV7-2	TRBJ2-3	-	-	TGTGCCAGCCGACAAAACCAGGCCGGGACCACAGATACGCAGTATTTT	CASRQNQAGTTDTQYF
TRBV7-3	TRBJ1-1	-	-	TGTGCCAGCAGCCTTGGAACAGAAGTGGCTGAAGCTTTCTTT	CASSLGTEVAEAFF
TRBV12-3/TRBV12-4	TRBJ1-1	few	TRBD1	TGTGCCAGCCGAGGGGGCCGGGGCGTAGCTGAAGCTTTCTTT	CASRGGRGVAEAFF
TRBV24-1	TRBJ2-7	-	TRBD2	TGTGCCACCTCCTGCGGAGGTAGCGGGGGGCAAACGTCCTACGAGCAGTACTTC	CATSCGGSGGQTSYEQYF
TRBV7-2	TRBJ2-3	many	-	TGTGCCAGCAGCCGACGGGGGACAGCCAGCACAGATACGCAGTATTTT	CASSRRGTASTDTQYF
TRBV20-1	TRBJ2-3	-	-	TGCAGTGCCCGAAGACAGAGCGTCTCCACAGATACGCAGTATTTT	CSARRQSVSTDTQYF
TRBV4-3	TRBJ1-3	many	-	TGCGCCAGCAGCCCCGTCGGGCACTCTGGAAACACCATATATTTT	CASSPVGHSGNTIYF
TRBV7-9	TRBJ2-1	-	TRBD2	TGTGCCAGCAGCTTACTAGCGGGGGCCTACAATGAGCAGTTCTTC	CASSLLAGAYNEQFF
TRBV12-3/TRBV12-4	TRBJ2-7	many	-	TGTGCCAGCAGTTTTGGGCAGGGGTTCTCCTACGAGCAGTACTTC	CASSFGQGFSYEQYF
TRBV5-1	TRBJ2-6	-	-	TGCGCCAGCAAAAGAACTGGGGCCAACGTCCTGACTTTC	CASKRTGANVLTF
TRBV3-1	TRBJ1-4	many	TRBD1	TGTGCCAGCAGCCAGGACAGGGGAGGAAGTGAAAAACTGTTTTTT	CASSQDRGGSEKLFF
TRBV6-5	TRBJ1-6	few	-	TGTGCCAGCAGTTACTCGTCCGGGAATTCACCCCTCCACTTT	CASSYSSGNSPLHF
TRBV6-2/TRBV6-3	TRBJ1-1	-	-	TGTGCCAGCACCGGGCTCCGGGGGACTGAAGCTTTCTTT	CASTGLRGTEAFF
TRBV20-1	TRBJ2-7	-	TRBD2	TGCAGTGCTAGACTCGCCCCGGGACTAGAGTCCTACGAGCAGTACTTC	CSARLAPGLESYEQYF
TRBV7-9	TRBJ1-4	once	-	TGTGCCAGCAGCCAGCGGGATGGACATGAAAAACTGTTTTTT	CASSQRDGHEKLFF
TRBV2	TRBJ2-7	many	TRBD1	TGTGCCACCACCGGGACAGGGGCATACGAGCAGTACTTC	CATTGTGAYEQYF
TRBV29-1	TRBJ1-5	many	TRBD1	TGCAGCGAGGGGGCCAGGTCCCTCTCTGGTCAGCCCCAGCATTTT	CSEGARSLSGQPQHF
TRBV7-2	TRBJ2-1	-	-	TGTGCCAGCAGCTTAGTAGCTCGCGAGCAGTTCTTC	CASSLVAREQFF
TRBV5-1	TRBJ1-1	few	-	TGCGCCAGCAGCTTGGAAGGAGGAGAGAACACTGAAGCTTTCTTT	CASSLEGGENTEAFF
TRBV6-5	TRBJ1-6	few	TRBD1	TGTGCCAGCAGTTTCTCGACAGGGAGCTCCTATAATTCACCCCTCCACTTT	CASSFSTGSSYNSPLHF
TRBV12-3/TRBV12-4	TRBJ1-2	many	TRBD1	TGTGCCAGCAGTGCCCGGACAGGGGGCTACTATGGCTACACCTTC	CASSARTGGYYGYTF
TRBV12-5	TRBJ2-7	-	-	TGTGCTAGTGGTTGGGACGGATTCTACGAGCAGTACTTC	CASGWDGFYEQYF
TRBV12-3/TRBV12-4	TRBJ1-1	many	-	TGTGCCAGCAGCCCCCGTTGGGTCACTGAAGCTTTCTTT	CASSPRWVTEAFF
TRBV6-5	TRBJ2-6	many	-	TGTGCCAGCAGTTCCAGTGCCGGGGCCAACGTCCTGACTTTC	CASSSSAGANVLTF
TRBV6-6	TRBJ1-5	once	-	TGTGCCAGCAGAATCGGGCAGATTAGCAATCAGCCCCAGCATTTT	CASRIGQISNQPQHF
TRBV5-1	TRBJ1-1	-	-	TGCGCCAGCAGCTTCTCGGGGGGGACTCCGACTGAAGCTTTCTTT	CASSFSGGTPTEAFF
TRBV6-2/TRBV6-3	TRBJ2-7	few	-	TGTGCCAGCAGTGACGGGACCTCACGTTCCCCGTACGAGCAGTACTTC	CASSDGTSRSPYEQYF
TRBV20-1	TRBJ1-1	many	-	TGCAGCCACACAGTGACACCAGCCAAAGGAGCTTTCTTT	CSHTVTPAKGAFF
TRBV12-3/TRBV12-4	TRBJ2-3	few	-	TGTGCCAGCAGGAGAGTAGGTAGCACAGATACGCAGTATTTT	CASRRVGSTDTQYF
TRBV7-9	TRBJ1-1	few	-	TGTGCCAGCAGCTTAGAAGAGGGTTACACTGAAGCTTTCTTT	CASSLEEGYTEAFF
TRBV7-2	TRBJ1-5	many	-	TGTGCCAGCAGCACGTACGGGCTGGGGGGTCAGCCCCAGCATTTT	CASSTYGLGGQPQHF
TRBV3-1	TRBJ1-3	-	-	TGTGCCAGCCAGAAGGGGGAGAGTGGAAACACCATATATTTT	CASQKGESGNTIYF
TRBV6-1	TRBJ2-2	few	-	TGTGCCAGCAGTGAAGGTGCGGGTGTATGGACCGGGGAGCTGTTTTTT	CASSEGAGVWTGELFF
TRBV27	TRBJ2-5	few	TRBD1	TGTGCCAGCAGTTTTAACAGGGGGAAAGAGACCCAGTACTTC	CASSFNRGKETQYF